This TCR beta chain was found in a study of blood T cell repertoires in COVID-19. Looking at the study overall: PBMCs, B-cell-depleted T cells, or T cells were the source of the cDNA or gDNA that made up the material.

Only in-frame clones appear in the TCRdb table, and some are missing; sequencing was by immunoSEQ multiplex PCR. The sample carries about 210,000 clones, 84% recorded once. The CDR3 length is 13 residues. The V gene lost 1 base and the J gene lost 7 bases, with 10 bases spanning the gap. The V gene's germline CDR1 is LGHDT and CDR2 YNNKEL (reference sequence). The sequence was obtained from a woman older than 75 with COVID-19, enrolled during active disease. This chain uses TRBV3-1 (or the pseudogene TRBV3-2) with TRBJ1-1, with unresolved D. Sequenced input: peripheral blood. The CDR3 nucleotides read TGTGCCAGCAGCCAAGGAGGAGGAATTGAAGCTTTCTTT. Residues: CASSQGGGIEAFF.